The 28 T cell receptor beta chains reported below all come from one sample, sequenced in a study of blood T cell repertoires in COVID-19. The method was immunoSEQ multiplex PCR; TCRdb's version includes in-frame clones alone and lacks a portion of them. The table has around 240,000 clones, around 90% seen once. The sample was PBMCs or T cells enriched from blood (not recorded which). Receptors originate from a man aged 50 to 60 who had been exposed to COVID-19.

CDR3 sequence reads: CSVAGGNTIYF. The CDR3, as DNA: TGCAGCGTTGCGGGGGGTAACACCATATATTTT. The chain couples TRBV29-1 to TRBJ1-3; a weak D match, TRBD1 (5 bases). The CDR3 contains 11 residues. CDR1 and CDR2 from the germline V gene are SQVTM and ANQGSEA. The V and J ends lost 4 bases and 7 bases respectively, with 8 bases between them.

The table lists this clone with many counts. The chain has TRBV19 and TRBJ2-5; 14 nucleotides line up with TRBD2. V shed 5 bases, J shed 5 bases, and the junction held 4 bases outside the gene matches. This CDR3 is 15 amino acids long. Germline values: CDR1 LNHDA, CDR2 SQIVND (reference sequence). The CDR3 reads CASSVGTSGGETQYF. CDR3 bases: TGTGCCAGTAGTGTCGGGACTAGCGGGGGTGAGACCCAGTACTTC.

The chain's CDR3 is CASSIGLGTDTQYF. CDR3 in DNA: TGTGCCAGCAGCATAGGACTAGGCACAGATACGCAGTATTTT. This sequence joins TRBV7-3 and TRBJ2-3; TRBD2 agrees at 7 bases. Germline V lookup: CDR1 SGHTA, CDR2 FQGTGA. The CDR3 is 14 amino acids. J lost 1 base, V lost 5 bases, and 3 bases had no gene match.

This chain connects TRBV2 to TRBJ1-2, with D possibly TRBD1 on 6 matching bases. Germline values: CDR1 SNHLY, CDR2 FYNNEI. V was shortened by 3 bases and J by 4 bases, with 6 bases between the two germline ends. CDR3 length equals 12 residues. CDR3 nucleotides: TGTGCCAGCAGTGAGACAGGCTATGGCTACACCTTC. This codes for CASSETGYGYTF.

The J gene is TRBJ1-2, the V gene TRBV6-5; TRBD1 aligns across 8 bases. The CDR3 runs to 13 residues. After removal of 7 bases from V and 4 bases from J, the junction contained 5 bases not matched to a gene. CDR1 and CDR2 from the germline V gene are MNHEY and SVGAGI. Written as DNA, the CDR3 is TGTGCCAGCACCCGGACAGGGCTCTATGGCTACACCTTC. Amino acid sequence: CASTRTGLYGYTF.

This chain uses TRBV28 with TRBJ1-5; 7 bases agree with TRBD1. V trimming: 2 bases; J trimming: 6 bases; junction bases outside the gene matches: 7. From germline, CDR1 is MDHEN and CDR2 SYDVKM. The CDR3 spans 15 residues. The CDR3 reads CASSLNWAGGQPQHF. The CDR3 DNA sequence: TGTGCCAGCAGTTTAAATTGGGCAGGGGGTCAGCCCCAGCATTTT.

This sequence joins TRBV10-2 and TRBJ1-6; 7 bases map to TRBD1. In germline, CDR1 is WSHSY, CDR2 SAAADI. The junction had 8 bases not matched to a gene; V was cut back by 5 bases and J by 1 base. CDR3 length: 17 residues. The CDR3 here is CASSHRGLQSYNSPLHF. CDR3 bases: TGCGCCAGCAGTCACAGGGGCTTGCAATCCTATAATTCACCCCTCCACTTT.

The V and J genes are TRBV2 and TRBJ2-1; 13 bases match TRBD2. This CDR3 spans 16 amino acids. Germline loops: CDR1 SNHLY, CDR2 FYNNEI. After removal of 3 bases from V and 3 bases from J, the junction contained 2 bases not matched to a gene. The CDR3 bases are TGTGCCAGCAGTGATCGGACTAGCGGGGGCTACAATGAGCAGTTCTTC. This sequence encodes CASSDRTSGGYNEQFF.

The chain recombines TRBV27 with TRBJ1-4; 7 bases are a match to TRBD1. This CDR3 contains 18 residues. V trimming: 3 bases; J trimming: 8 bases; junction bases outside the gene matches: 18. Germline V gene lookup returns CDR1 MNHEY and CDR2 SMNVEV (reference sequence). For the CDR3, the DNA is TGTGCCAGCAGTTTTAAGGGGAGCCCCCGGGACAGACGAGAAAAACTGTTTTTT. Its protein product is CASSFKGSPRDRREKLFF.

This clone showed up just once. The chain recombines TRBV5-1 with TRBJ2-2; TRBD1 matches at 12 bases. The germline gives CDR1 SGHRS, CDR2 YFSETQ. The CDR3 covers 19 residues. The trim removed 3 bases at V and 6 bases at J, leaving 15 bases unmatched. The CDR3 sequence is CASSWTFRDRGHSAGELFF. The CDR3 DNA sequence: TGCGCCAGCAGCTGGACTTTTAGGGACAGGGGGCATTCGGCCGGGGAGCTGTTTTTT.

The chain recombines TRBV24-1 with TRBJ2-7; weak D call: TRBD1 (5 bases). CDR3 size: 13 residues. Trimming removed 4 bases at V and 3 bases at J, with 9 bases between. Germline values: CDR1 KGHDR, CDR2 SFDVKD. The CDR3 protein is CATSELTDYEQYF. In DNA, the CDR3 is TGTGCCACCAGTGAGCTGACAGACTACGAGCAGTACTTC.

The CDR3 DNA follows: TGCGCCAGCAGCTTGGGGTCGGGGATCGGGTACGAGCAGTACGTC. This translates into CASSLGSGIGYEQYV. The V call is TRBV5-1, the J call TRBJ2-7, with a tentative D call TRBD2 (5 bases). V lost 0 bases and J 4 bases, leaving 14 bases between the germline ends. Germline V gene lookup returns CDR1 SGHRS and CDR2 YFSETQ. CDR3 length: 15 residues.

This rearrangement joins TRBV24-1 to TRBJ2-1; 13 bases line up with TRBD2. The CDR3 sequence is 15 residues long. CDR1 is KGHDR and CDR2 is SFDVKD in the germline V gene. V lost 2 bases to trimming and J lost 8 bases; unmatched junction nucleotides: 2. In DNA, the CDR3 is TGTGCCACCAGTGATTGGACTAGCGGGAGTTATGAGCAGTTCTTC. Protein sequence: CATSDWTSGSYEQFF.

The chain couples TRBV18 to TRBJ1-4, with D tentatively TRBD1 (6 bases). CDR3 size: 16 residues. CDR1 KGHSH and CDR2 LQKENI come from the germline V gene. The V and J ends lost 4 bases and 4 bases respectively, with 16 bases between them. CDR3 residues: CASSHASWTVNEKLFF. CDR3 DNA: TGTGCCAGCTCACACGCTAGCTGGACAGTTAATGAAAAACTGTTTTTT. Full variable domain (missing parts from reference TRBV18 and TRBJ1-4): NAGVMQNPRHLVRRRGQEARLRCSPMKGHSHVYWYRQLPEEGLKFMVYLQKENIIDESGMPKERFSAEFPKEGPSILRIQQVVRGDSAAYFCASSHASWTVNEKLFFGSGTQLSVL.

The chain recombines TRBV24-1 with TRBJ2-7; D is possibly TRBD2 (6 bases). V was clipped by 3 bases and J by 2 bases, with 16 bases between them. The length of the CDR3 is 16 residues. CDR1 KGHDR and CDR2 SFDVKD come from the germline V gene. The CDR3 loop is CATSDSGSGSTYEQYF. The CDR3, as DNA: TGTGCCACCAGTGATAGCGGGTCTGGTAGTACCTACGAGCAGTACTTC.

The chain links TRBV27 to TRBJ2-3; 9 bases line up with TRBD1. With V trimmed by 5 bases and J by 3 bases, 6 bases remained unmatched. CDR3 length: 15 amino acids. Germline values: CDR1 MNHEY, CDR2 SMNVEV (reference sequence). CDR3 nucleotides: TGTGCCAGCAGTGCCCCGGGACAGGGTACAGATACGCAGTATTTT. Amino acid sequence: CASSAPGQGTDTQYF.

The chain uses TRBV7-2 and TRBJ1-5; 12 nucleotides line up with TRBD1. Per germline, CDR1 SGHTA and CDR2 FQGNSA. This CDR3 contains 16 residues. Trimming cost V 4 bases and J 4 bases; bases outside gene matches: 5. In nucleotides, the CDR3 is TGTGCCAGCAGCTCCGGGACAGGGGGCGGGAATCAGCCCCAGCATTTT. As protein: CASSSGTGGGNQPQHF.

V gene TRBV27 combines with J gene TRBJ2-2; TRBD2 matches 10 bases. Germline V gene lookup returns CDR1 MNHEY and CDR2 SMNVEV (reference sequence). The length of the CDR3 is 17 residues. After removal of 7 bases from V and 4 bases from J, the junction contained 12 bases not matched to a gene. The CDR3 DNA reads TGTGCCAGCAAGGGACTAGCGCTTTATAGGGGCACCGGGGAGCTGTTTTTT. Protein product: CASKGLALYRGTGELFF.

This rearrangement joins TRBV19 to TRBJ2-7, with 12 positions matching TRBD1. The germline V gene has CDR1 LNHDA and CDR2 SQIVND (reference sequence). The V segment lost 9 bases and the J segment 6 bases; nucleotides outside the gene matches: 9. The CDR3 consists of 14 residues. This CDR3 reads CASRDRGRKSEQYF. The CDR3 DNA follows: TGTGCCAGCCGGGACAGGGGGCGTAAGAGCGAGCAGTACTTC.

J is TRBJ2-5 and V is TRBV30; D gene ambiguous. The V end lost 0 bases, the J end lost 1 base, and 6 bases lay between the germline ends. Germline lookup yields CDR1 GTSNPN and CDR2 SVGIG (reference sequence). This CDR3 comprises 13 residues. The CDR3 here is CAWSVTVQETQYF. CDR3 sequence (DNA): TGTGCCTGGAGTGTAACAGTCCAAGAGACCCAGTACTTC.

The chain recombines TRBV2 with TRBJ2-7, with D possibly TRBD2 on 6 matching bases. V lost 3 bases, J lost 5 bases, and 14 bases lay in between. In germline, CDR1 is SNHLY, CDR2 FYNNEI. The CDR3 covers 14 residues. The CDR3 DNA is TGTGCCAGCAGTGACCGGGACGGGGGTCACGAGCAGTACGTC. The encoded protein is CASSDRDGGHEQYV.

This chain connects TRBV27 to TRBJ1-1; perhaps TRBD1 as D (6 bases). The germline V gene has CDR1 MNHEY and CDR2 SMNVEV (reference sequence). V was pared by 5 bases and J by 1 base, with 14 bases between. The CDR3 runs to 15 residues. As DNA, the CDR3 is TGTGCCAGCAGTCAATGGGACATCCCGAACACTGAAGCTTTCTTT. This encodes CASSQWDIPNTEAFF.

The CDR3 DNA reads TGTGCCAGCATGGACACTAACTATGGCTACACCTTC. Encoded protein: CASMDTNYGYTF. This rearrangement joins TRBV27 to TRBJ1-2, with TRBD1 as a possible D gene (5 bases). This CDR3 contains 12 residues. From germline, CDR1 is MNHEY and CDR2 SMNVEV (reference sequence). V lost 7 bases to trimming and J lost 0 bases, with 6 bases between them.

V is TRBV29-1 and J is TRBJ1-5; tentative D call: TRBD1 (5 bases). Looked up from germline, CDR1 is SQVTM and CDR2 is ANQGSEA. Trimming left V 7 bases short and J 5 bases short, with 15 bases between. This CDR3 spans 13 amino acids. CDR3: CSAQRGPDQPQHF. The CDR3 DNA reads TGCAGCGCCCAGCGGGGCCCCGATCAGCCCCAGCATTTT.

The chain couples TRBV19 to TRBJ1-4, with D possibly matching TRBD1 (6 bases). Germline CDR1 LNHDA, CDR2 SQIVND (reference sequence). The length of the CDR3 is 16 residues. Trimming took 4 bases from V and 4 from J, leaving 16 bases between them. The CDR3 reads CASSTPGQRINEKLFF. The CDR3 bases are TGTGCCAGTAGTACTCCGGGACAAAGGATTAATGAAAAACTGTTTTTT.

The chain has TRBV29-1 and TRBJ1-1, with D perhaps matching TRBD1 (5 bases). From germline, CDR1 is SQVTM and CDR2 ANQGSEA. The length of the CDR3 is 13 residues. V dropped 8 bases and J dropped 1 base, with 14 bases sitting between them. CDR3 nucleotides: TGCAGCTCTTTGGGGCGCACGAACACTGAAGCTTTCTTT. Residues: CSSLGRTNTEAFF.

The CDR3 nucleotides read TGTGCCAGCAGTTTCGGGTACACTGAAGCTTTCTTT. Its protein product is CASSFGYTEAFF. The V gene is TRBV28, the J gene TRBJ1-1; D unresolved. The CDR3 runs 12 residues. Looked up from germline, CDR1 is MDHEN and CDR2 is SYDVKM. V was pared by 3 bases and J by 3 bases, with 5 bases between.

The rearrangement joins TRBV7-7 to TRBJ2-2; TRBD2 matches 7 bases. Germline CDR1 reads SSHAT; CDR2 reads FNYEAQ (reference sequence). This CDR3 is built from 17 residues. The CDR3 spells CASQVEGGDRNTGELFF. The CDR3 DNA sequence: TGTGCTTCCCAGGTTGAGGGAGGGGATCGCAACACCGGGGAGCTGTTTTTT.